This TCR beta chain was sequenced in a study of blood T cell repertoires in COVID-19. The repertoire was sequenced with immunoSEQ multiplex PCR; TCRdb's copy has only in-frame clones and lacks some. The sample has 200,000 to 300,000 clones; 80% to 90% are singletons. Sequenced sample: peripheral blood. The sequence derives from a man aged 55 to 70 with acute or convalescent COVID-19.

CDR3 protein: CASSLGLSTDTQYF. The CDR3 DNA is TGTGCCAGCAGCTTAGGACTCAGCACAGATACGCAGTATTTT. The chain employs TRBV7-9 and TRBJ2-3, with no clear D. The CDR3 consists of 14 residues. V lost 1 base and J 0 bases, leaving 5 bases between the germline ends. CDR1 is SEHNR, CDR2 FQNEAQ, per germline (reference sequence).